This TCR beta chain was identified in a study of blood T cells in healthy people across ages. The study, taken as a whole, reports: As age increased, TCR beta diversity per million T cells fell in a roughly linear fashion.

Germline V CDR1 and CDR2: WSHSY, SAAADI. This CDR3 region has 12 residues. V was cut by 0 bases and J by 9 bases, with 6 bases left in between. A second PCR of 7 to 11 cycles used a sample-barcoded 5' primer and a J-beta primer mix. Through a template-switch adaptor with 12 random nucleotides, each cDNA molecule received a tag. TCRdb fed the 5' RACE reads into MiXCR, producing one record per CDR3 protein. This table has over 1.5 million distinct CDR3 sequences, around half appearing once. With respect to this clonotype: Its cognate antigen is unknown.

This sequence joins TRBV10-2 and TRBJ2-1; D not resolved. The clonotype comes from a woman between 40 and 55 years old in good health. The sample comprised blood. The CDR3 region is CASSESSREQFF. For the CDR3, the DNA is TGCGCCAGCAGTGAGTCGTCCCGTGAGCAGTTCTTC.